The sequence of this TCR beta chain was determined in a study of T cells in Graves' hyperthyroidism and ophthalmopathy. This clonotype occurred many times. The junction departs from germline at one end; a sequencing error may be responsible. RNA transcripts yielded amplified TCR beta CDR3 regions. The HTBI primer set served for first-round RT-PCR of the TCR CDR3. TCRdb reprocessed the multiplex PCR reads via MiXCR and lists one record per CDR3 protein. Here the sample spans over 200,000 distinct CDR3 sequences, about 15% being singletons. Germline assignment: CDR1 SNHLY and CDR2 FYNNEI. The CDR3 loop spans 13 amino acids.

The sequenced material came from blood. The source is a woman aged 40 to 50 with Graves' hyperthyroidism that later progressed to Graves' ophthalmopathy. The genes are TRBV2 and TRBJ2-7, with 10 bases fitting TRBD2. The CDR3 region has the DNA TGTGCCGGCAAGACTAGCGGGTCCTCCGAGCAGTACTTC. Protein: CAGKTSGSSEQYF.